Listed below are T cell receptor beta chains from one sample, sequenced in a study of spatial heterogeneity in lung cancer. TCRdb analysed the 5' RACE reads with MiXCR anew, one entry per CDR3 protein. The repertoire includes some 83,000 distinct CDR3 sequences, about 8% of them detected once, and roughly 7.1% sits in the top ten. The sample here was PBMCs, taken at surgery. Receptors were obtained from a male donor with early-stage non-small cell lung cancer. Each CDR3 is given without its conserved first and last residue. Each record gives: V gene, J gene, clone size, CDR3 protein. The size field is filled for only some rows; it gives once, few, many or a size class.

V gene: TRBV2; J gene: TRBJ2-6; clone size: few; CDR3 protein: ASQEDSSGANVLT
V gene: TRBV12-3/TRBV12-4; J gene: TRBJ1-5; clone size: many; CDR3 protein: ASSLNQPQH
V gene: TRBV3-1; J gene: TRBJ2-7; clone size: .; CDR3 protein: ASSQRKSYEQY
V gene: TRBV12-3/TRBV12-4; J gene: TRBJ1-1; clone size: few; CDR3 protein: ASSRTGRTEAF
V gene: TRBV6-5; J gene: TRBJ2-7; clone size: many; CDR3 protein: ASSRRGEQY
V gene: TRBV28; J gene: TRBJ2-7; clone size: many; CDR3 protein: ASSLVAGVSYEQY
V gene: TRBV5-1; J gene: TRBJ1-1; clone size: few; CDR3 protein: ASSPWMNTEAF
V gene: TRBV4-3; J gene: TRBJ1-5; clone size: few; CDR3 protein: ASSQDPQGAQPQH
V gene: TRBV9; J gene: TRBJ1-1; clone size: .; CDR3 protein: ASSVDGRNTEAF
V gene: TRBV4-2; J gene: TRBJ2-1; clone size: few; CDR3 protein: ASSQDRGEQF
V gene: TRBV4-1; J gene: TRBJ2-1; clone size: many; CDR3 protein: ASSQEWRQVDEQF
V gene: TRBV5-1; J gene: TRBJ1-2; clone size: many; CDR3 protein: ASRSGAEGGYT
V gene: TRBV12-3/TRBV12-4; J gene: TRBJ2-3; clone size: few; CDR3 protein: ASSLGGTGADTQY
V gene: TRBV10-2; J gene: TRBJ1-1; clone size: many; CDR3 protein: ASSSAAENTEAF
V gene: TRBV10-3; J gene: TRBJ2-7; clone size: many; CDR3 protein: AISESRRDHWEQY
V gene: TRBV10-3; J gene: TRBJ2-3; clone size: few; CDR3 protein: AVEGGTDTQY
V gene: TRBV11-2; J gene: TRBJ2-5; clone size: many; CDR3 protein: ASSLGLKETQY